This T cell receptor (beta chain) comes out of a study of TIL therapy for anti-PD-1-resistant metastatic lung cancer. Turning to the study itself: Tumors were harvested before any PD-1/PD-L1 blockade.

Sequencing used immunoSEQ v3. The protocol was immunoSEQ multiplex PCR, while the TCRdb copy is restricted to in-frame clones and leaves out a portion. The sample contains some 52,000 clones, around 79% of which appear only once. The time point: pre-treatment sample, taken before nivolumab and TIL therapy. The CDR3 totals 13 residues. V was pared by 8 bases and J by 1 base, with 11 bases between. Looked up from germline, CDR1 is SNHLY and CDR2 is FYNNEI. As for this clone: Its antigen is currently unknown.

Findings and limits, study-wide: Treatment-naive, never-smoker and oncogene-addicted patients were overrepresented in this highly selected cohort.

The sequenced sample was blood, obtained at baseline. The chain recombines TRBV2 with TRBJ1-1; no firm D call. The TCR comes from a woman between 30 and 79 years old with non-small cell lung cancer. The CDR3 region has the DNA TGTGCCAGCCACCCCAGTTGGAACACTGAAGCTTTCTTT. Protein product: CASHPSWNTEAFF.